These T cell receptor beta chains were read from a single sample in a study of blood T cell repertoires in COVID-19. Clones were sequenced by immunoSEQ multiplex PCR, and TCRdb holds only the in-frame ones, with some missing. The sample carries roughly 90,000 clones, 89% recorded once. Sequenced sample: peripheral blood. Source of these receptors: a woman aged 80 or over with active COVID-19. CDR3s include the opening cysteine and the closing phenylalanine or tryptophan. Some rows have no size entry. The others give once, few or many, or a class for an expanded clone.

clone_size	v_call	j_call	cdr3_aa
NA	TRBV11-1	TRBJ2-7	CASGSHSYEQYF
NA	TRBV19	TRBJ2-7	CASRPWRDRGEQYF
NA	TRBV12-3/TRBV12-4	TRBJ2-2	CASSPTSQGELFF
NA	TRBV24-1	TRBJ2-7	CATSQGGYGYEQYF
NA	TRBV19	TRBJ2-5	CASSTTHRGDQETQYF
NA	TRBV3-1/TRBV3-2	TRBJ2-1	CASSQVPGLFRVRGEQFF
NA	TRBV28	TRBJ2-3	CASSSPSRRSDTQYF
NA	TRBV7-9	TRBJ2-1	CASSPLAGGPGNEQFF
NA	TRBV29-1	TRBJ2-7	CSVERLGGYEQYF
NA	TRBV2	TRBJ1-6	CASSDERANSPLHF
NA	TRBV7-2	TRBJ2-5	CASNSGVGGGEETQYF
NA	TRBV7-9	TRBJ2-2	CASSLEAGSTGELFF
NA	TRBV2	TRBJ2-3	CASSEETYGRVDSTDTQYF
NA	TRBV19	TRBJ1-4	CASAQGEGFLDEKLFF
NA	TRBV29-1	TRBJ2-1	CSTGQGYNEQFF
NA	TRBV18	TRBJ2-2	CASSPRQGDTGELFF
NA	TRBV5-1	TRBJ2-2	CASSLTSGKTGELFF
NA	TRBV9	TRBJ1-2	CASSVGTDYGYTF
NA	TRBV27	TRBJ2-3	CASSPVGRGYTDTQYF
NA	TRBV28	TRBJ2-7	CASSLLRQGGEQYF
NA	TRBV28	TRBJ2-2	CASSLPAGNTGELFF
few	TRBV7-8	TRBJ1-4	CASSLVPGGRARSNEKLFF
NA	TRBV4-3	TRBJ2-3	CASSQDILDTDTQYF
NA	TRBV11-2	TRBJ2-5	CASRRDSDQETQYF
NA	TRBV5-8	TRBJ1-5	CASSLEEVGNQPQHF
NA	TRBV19	TRBJ1-5	CASSRQGISNQPQHF
NA	TRBV6-5	TRBJ1-2	CASSFTGSRYGYTF
NA	TRBV6-2/TRBV6-3	TRBJ1-4	CASSYPDSSYRRGEKLFF
NA	TRBV19	TRBJ2-7	CASSDRGMDEQYF
NA	TRBV25-1	TRBJ2-5	CASNFAGGEETQYF
NA	TRBV24-1	TRBJ2-1	CATSGVQAYNEQFF
NA	TRBV18	TRBJ2-4	CASSNTVGVAKNIQYF
NA	TRBV5-1	TRBJ2-3	CASSLDRAPLDTQYF
NA	TRBV29-1	TRBJ2-3	CSVDRNTQYF
NA	TRBV28	TRBJ2-5	CASSWLAGGETQYF
NA	TRBV5-1	TRBJ2-3	CASSLGPEADTQYF
NA	TRBV28	TRBJ2-7	CASSSGQGAVNLYEQYF
NA	TRBV15	TRBJ2-7	CATSRDHGKGSSYEQYF
NA	TRBV9	TRBJ2-5	CASSVNGDSQETQYF
NA	TRBV18	TRBJ2-3	CASSPFRESADTQYF
NA	TRBV6-2/TRBV6-3	TRBJ1-2	CASSRGNQYGYTF
NA	TRBV4-3	TRBJ1-2	CASSLTQGSYGYTF
NA	TRBV2	TRBJ1-4	CASSGGQGNQNEKLFF
NA	TRBV19	TRBJ2-5	CASSIVSPAASETQYF
NA	TRBV6-5	TRBJ2-1	CASSYRLEYNEQFF
NA	TRBV10-3	TRBJ2-3	CATKDRGRNSTDTQYF
NA	TRBV5-4	TRBJ2-7	CASSFSRASEQYF
NA	TRBV19	TRBJ2-1	CASSIGTGTSVDNEQFF
NA	TRBV11-1	TRBJ2-7	CASSFGQGRVYEQYF
NA	TRBV12-3/TRBV12-4	TRBJ1-5	CASSGQFNQPQHF
few	TRBV6-5	TRBJ2-7	CASSLRDSSYEQYF